What follows describes a single T cell receptor beta chain. Its specificity is not known. Amplification of TCR beta CDR3 regions was performed using RNA transcripts as template. First-round RT-PCR with HTBI primers amplified the TCR CDR3 region. MiXCR, run by TCRdb on the multiplex PCR reads, gives a single entry per CDR3 protein. The sample shows 700,000 or so distinct CDR3 sequences, about a sixth of them seen only once. Each diagnosis drew on symptoms, thyroxine, TRAb, thyroid ultrasound and orbital computed tomography findings. This CDR3 is 16 amino acids long. The junction had 6 bases not matched to a gene; V was cut back by 2 bases and J by 3 bases. Germline V gene lookup returns CDR1 MGHRA and CDR2 YSYEKL. The data derive from a study of T cells in Graves' hyperthyroidism and ophthalmopathy. General study findings and limits: Model output signaled ophthalmopathy a median approximately 6.2 months ahead of onset.

The TCR comes from a man between 18 and 29 years old with Graves' hyperthyroidism. The chain combines TRBV4-1 with TRBJ2-2; 7 bases fit TRBD1. Sequencing was performed on blood. The CDR3 region is CASSQSRGFDTGELFF. The CDR3 DNA reads as TGCGCCAGCAGCCAAAGCAGGGGGTTCGACACCGGGGAGCTGTTTTTT.